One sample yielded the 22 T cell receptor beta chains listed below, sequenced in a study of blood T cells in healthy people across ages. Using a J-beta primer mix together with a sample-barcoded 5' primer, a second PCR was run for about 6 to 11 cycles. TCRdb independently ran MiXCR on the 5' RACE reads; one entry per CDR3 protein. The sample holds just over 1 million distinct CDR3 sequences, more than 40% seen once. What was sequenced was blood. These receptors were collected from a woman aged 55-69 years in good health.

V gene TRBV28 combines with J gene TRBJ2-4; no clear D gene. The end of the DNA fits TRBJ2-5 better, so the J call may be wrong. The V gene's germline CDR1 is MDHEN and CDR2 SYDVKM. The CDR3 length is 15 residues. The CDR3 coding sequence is TGTGCCAGCAAGTTTGTTTTAGGCAGTAAAGAGACCCAGTACTTC. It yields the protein CASKFVLGSKETQYF.

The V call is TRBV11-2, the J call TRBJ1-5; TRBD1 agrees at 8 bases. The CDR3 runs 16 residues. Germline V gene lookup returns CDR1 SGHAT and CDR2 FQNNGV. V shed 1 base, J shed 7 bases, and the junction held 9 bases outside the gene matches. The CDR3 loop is CASSLGPGDRKQPQHF. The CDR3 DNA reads TGTGCCAGCAGCTTAGGTCCCGGGGACAGGAAGCAGCCCCAGCATTTT.

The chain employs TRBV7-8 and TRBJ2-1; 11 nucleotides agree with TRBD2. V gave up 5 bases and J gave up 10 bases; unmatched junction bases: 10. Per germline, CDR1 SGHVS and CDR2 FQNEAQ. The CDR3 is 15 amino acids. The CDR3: CASSPRSGRAKEQFF. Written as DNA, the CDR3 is TGTGCCAGCAGCCCACGTAGCGGGAGGGCCAAAGAGCAGTTCTTC. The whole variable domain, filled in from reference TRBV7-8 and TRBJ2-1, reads GAGVSQSPRYKVAKRGQDVALRCDPISGHVSLFWYQQALGQGPEFLTYFQNEAQLDKSGLPSDRFFAERPEGSVSTLKIQRTQQEDSAVYLCASSPRSGRAKEQFFGPGTRLTVL.

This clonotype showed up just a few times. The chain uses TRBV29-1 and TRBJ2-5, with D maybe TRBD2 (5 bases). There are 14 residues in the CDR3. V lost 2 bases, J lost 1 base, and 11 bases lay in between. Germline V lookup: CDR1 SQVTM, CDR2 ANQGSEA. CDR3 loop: CSVERGSSQETQYF. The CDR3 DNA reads TGCAGCGTTGAAAGAGGGTCGTCCCAAGAGACCCAGTACTTC.

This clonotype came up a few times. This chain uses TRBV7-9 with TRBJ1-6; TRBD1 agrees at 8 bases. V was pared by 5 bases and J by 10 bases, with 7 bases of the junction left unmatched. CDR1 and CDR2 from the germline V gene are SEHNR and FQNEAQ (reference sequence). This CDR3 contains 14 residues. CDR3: CASSLTGDRSPLHF. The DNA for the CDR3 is TGTGCCAGCAGCCTGACAGGGGATAGGTCACCCCTCCACTTT.

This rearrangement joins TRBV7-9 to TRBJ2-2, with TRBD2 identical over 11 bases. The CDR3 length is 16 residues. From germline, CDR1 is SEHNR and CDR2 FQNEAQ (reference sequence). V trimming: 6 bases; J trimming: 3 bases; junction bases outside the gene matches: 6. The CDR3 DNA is TGTGCCAGCAGTCCCGGACTAGCGGGCTACACCGGGGAGCTGTTTTTT. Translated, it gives CASSPGLAGYTGELFF.

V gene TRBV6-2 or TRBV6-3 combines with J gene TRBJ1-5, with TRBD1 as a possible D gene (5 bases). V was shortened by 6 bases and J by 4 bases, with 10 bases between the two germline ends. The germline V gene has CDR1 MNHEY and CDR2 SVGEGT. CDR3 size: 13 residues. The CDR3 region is CASSDSGNQPQHF. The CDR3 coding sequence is TGTGCCAGCAGCGATTCAGGGAATCAGCCCCAGCATTTT.

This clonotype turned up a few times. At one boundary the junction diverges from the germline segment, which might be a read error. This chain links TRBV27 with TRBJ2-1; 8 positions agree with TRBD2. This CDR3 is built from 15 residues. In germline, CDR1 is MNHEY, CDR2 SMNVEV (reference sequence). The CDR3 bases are TGTGCCAGTAGTTTTAGCGGGACCATCGACAATGAGCAGTTCTTC. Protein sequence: CASSFSGTIDNEQFF.

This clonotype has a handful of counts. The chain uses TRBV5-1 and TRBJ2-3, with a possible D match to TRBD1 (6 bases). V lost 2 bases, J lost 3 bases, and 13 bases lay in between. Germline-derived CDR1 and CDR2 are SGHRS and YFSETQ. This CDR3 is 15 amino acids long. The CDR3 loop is CASSLQGAGTDTQYF. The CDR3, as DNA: TGCGCCAGCAGCTTACAGGGAGCCGGTACAGATACGCAGTATTTT.

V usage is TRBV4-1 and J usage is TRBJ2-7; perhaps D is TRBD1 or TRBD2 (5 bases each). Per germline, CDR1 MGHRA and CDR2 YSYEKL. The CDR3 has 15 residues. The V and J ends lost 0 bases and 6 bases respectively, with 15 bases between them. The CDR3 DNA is TGCGCCAGCAGCCAAGATCCTTCTTCGGGGCTCGAGCAGTACTTC. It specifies CASSQDPSSGLEQYF.

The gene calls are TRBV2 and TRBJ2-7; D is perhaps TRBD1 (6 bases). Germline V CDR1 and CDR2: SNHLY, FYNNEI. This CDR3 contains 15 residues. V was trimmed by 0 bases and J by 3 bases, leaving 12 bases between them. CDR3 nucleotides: TGTGCCAGCAGTGAAGCGCCGACAGGCGGCTACGAGCAGTACTTC. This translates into CASSEAPTGGYEQYF.

The CDR3 sequence is CAISDGLAGGPETQYF. The CDR3 DNA reads TGTGCCATCAGTGACGGACTAGCGGGAGGGCCCGAGACCCAGTACTTC. This chain uses TRBV10-3 with TRBJ2-5, with 15 bases fitting TRBD2. CDR3 length equals 16 residues. CDR1 and CDR2 (germline): ENHRY, SYGVKD. V shed 3 bases, J shed 5 bases, and the junction held 4 bases outside the gene matches.

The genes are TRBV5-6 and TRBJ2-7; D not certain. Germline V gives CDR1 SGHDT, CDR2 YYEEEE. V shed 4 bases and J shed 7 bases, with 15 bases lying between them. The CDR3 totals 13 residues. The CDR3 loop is CASSVEQSWEQYF. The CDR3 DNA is TGTGCCAGCAGCGTGGAGCAGTCCTGGGAGCAGTACTTC.

This CDR3 reads CATSSSGRSTDTQYF. The CDR3 DNA follows: TGTGCCACCAGCAGTAGCGGGAGGAGCACAGATACGCAGTATTTT. This chain joins TRBV15 and TRBJ2-3; 10 bases agree with TRBD2. This CDR3 contains 15 residues. Trimming took 3 bases from V and 0 from J; bases not matched to a gene: 0. Germline V gene lookup returns CDR1 LNHNV and CDR2 YYDKDF (reference sequence).

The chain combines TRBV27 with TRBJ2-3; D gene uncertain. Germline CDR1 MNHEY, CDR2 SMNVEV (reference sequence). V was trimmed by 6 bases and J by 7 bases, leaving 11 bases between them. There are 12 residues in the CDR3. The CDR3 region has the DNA TGTGCCAGCAGAGCCTCTATGAATACGCAGTATTTT. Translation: CASRASMNTQYF.

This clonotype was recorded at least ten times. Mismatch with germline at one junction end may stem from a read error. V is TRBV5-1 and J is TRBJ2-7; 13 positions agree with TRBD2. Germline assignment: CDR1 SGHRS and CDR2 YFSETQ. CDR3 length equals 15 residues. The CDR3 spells CASSSGLAGPYEQYF. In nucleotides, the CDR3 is TGTGCCAGCAGCTCGGGACTAGCGGGACCCTACGAGCAGTACTTC.

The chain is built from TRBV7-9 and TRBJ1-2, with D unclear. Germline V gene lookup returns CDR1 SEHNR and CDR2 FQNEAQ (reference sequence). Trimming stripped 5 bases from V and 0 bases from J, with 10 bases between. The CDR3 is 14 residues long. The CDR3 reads CASSPTPANYGYTF. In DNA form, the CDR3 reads TGTGCCAGCAGCCCTACCCCAGCTAACTATGGCTACACCTTC.

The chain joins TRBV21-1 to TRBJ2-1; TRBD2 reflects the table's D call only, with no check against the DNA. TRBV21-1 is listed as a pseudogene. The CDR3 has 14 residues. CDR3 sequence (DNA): TGTGCCAGCACCGGCCGGCTAGCGGGGGATGAGCAGTTCTTC. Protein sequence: CASTGRLAGDEQFF.

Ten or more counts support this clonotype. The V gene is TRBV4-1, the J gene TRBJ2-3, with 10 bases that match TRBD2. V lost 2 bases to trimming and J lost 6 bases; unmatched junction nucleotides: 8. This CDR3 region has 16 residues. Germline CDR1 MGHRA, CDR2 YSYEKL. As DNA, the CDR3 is TGCGCCAGCAGCCAACCTAGCGGGAGCTCAGGCGATACGCAGTATTTT. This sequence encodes CASSQPSGSSGDTQYF.

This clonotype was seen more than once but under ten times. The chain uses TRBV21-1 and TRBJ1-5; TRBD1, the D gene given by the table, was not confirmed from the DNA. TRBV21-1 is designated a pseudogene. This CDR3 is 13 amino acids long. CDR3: CATTGQPAQPQHF. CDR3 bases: TGTGCCACCACGGGACAACCTGCACAGCCCCAGCATTTT.

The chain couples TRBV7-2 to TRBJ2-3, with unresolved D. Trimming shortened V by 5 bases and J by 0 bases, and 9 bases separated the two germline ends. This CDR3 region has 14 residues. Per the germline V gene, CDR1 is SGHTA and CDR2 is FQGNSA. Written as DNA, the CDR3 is TGTGCCAGCAGCATGACACCTAGCACAGATACGCAGTATTTT. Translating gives CASSMTPSTDTQYF.

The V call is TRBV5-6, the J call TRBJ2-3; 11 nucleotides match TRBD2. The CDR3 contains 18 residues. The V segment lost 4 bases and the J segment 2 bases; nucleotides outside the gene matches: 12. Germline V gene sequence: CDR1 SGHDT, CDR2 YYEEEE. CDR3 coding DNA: TGTGCCAGCAGCGGCCTATATAGCGGGAGGGCCCTCACAGATACGCAGTATTTT. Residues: CASSGLYSGRALTDTQYF.